This T cell receptor beta chain was found in a study of tumor and adjacent non-tumor tissue in lung cancer. Whole-study context: On average, productive TCRbeta reads reached some 4.4 million per sample. General study results and limits: Patients with more diverse tumor TCRs had worse survival. Significantly higher TCR diversity was found in tumor than normal lung.

A modified ARM-PCR protocol with three rounds of nested PCR amplified TCRbeta. One entry per CDR3 protein results from TCRdb running MiXCR on the multiplex PCR reads. The repertoire has 90,000 to 100,000 distinct CDR3 sequences, 80% of them found once; the top ten carry more than 25%. The template was RNA from unsorted bulk tissue. More than 3 cm separated this lung sample from the edge of the tumor. The CDR3 loop spans 14 amino acids. Germline V gives CDR1 LGHNA, CDR2 YNFKEQ. As regards this clonotype: Its specificity is unknown. An end of the junction does not agree with germline; a read error may underlie this.

The sequenced sample was distant non-tumor lung tissue. The TCR was taken from a man between 60 and 70 years old with small cell lung cancer. The chain has TRBV4-2 and TRBJ2-7, with a weak D call TRBD2 (5 bases). DNA for the CDR3: TGTACCAGCAACCAAGACCCGGAGGTCTACGAGCAGTACTTC. Translating gives CTSNQDPEVYEQYF.